Presented here are 8 T cell receptor beta chains from one specimen sequenced in a study of blood T cells in healthy people across ages. Through a sample-barcoded 5' primer and a J-beta primer mix, a second PCR was run for roughly 6 to 11 cycles. TCRdb re-called the 5' RACE reads through MiXCR, storing one row per CDR3 protein. The data contain 500,000 to 600,000 distinct CDR3 sequences, approximately 30% of them singletons. The sequenced material came from blood. These receptors all stem from a woman in her 70s in good health.

The V call is TRBV3-1, the J call TRBJ1-1, with D unresolved. CDR3 length equals 15 residues. Germline CDR1 LGHDT, CDR2 YNNKEL (reference sequence). Trimming shortened V by 3 bases and J by 0 bases, and 11 bases separated the two germline ends. CDR3 region: CASSQLISLNTEAFF. CDR3 DNA sequence: TGTGCCAGCAGCCAGCTTATATCACTGAACACTGAAGCTTTCTTT.

This chain uses TRBV2 with TRBJ1-2, with D possibly TRBD1 on 5 matching bases. Per germline, CDR1 SNHLY and CDR2 FYNNEI. Trimming removed 0 bases at V and 7 bases at J, with 15 bases between. This CDR3 region has 15 residues. The CDR3 nucleotides are TGTGCCAGCAGTGAAGCGCTTGCAGGGCGGGGTGGCTACACCTTC. Its protein is CASSEALAGRGGYTF. Full variable domain (missing parts from reference TRBV2 and TRBJ1-2): EPEVTQTPSHQVTQMGQEVILRCVPISNHLYFYWYRQILGQKVEFLVSFYNNEISEKSEIFDDQFSVERPDGSNFTLKIRSTKLEDSAMYFCASSEALAGRGGYTFGSGTRLTVV.

This clonotype was seen a few times. The V gene is TRBV14, the J gene TRBJ2-1, with unresolved D. V shed 5 bases and J shed 4 bases, with 12 bases lying between them. CDR1 and CDR2 (germline): SGHDN, FVKESK. The CDR3 loop spans 14 amino acids. CDR3 region: CASSYQHLYNEQFF. The CDR3 DNA is TGTGCCAGCAGCTATCAACACCTTTACAATGAGCAGTTCTTC.

This chain joins TRBV18 and TRBJ1-3, with unresolved D. CDR3 length equals 15 residues. Germline V gene lookup returns CDR1 KGHSH and CDR2 LQKENI. Trimming left V 2 bases short and J 8 bases short, with 16 bases between. The CDR3 coding sequence is TGTGCCAGCTCACCATCGACAACGGAATATGACACCATATATTTT. Translation gives CASSPSTTEYDTIYF.

The chain is built from TRBV20-1 and TRBJ2-5; TRBD2 might be the D (6 bases). Trimming took 4 bases from V and 13 from J, leaving 28 bases between them. The germline V gene encodes CDR1 DFQATT and CDR2 SNEGSKA (reference sequence). The CDR3 consists of 15 residues. The CDR3 DNA follows: TGCAGTGCTACCCCCGGAGGGAGTGGGACCTACGAGCGGTACTTC. Translation: CSATPGGSGTYERYF.

The rearrangement joins TRBV19 to TRBJ2-2; tentatively, D is TRBD2 (5 bases). The CDR3 contains 16 residues. V lost 4 bases to trimming and J lost 1 base, with 13 bases between them. Germline V gene data show CDR1 as LNHDA and CDR2 as SQIVND (reference sequence). The CDR3, as DNA: TGTGCCAGTAGTAAGCAAGGAGGATTGAACACCGGGGAGCTGTTTTTT. It is translated as CASSKQGGLNTGELFF.

This clonotype has a count of ten or more. The junction departs from the called germline gene at one end, perhaps through a read error. V gene TRBV12-3 or TRBV12-4 combines with J gene TRBJ2-5, with a weak D call TRBD2 (6 bases). The CDR3 has 15 residues. CDR3 region: CASRLAAYVEETQYF. The CDR3 region has the DNA TGTGCCAGCAGGTTAGCGGCTTACGTGGAAGAGACCCAGTACTTC.

This clonotype was counted between two and nine times. The chain joins TRBV9 to TRBJ2-5; D not resolved. The germline V gene encodes CDR1 SGDLS and CDR2 YYNGEE. V was clipped by 0 bases and J by 5 bases, with 8 bases between them. The CDR3 contains 13 residues. The CDR3 protein is CASSVGDWETQYF. Here the CDR3 DNA reads TGTGCCAGCAGCGTAGGAGATTGGGAGACCCAGTACTTC.